This TCR beta chain was retrieved from a study of blood T cell repertoires in COVID-19. Study overall: COVID-19 samples, acute and convalescent, were from the United States, Italy and Spain. PBMCs, B-cell-depleted T cells, or T cells were the source of the cDNA or gDNA that made up the material.

Libraries were prepared by immunoSEQ multiplex PCR; TCRdb keeps only in-frame clonotypes and omits some of them. The table records roughly 150,000 clones, around 85% of them present only once. The CDR3 consists of 18 residues. Germline trimming cut 2 bases from V and 5 bases from J; bases unmatched to any gene: 13. Germline V gene data show CDR1 as SGHTA and CDR2 as FQGTGA. The chain recombines TRBV7-3 with TRBJ2-5; the match to TRBD2 covers 11 bases. Sequencing was performed on peripheral blood. This TCR was sampled from a woman in her 70s with acute or convalescent COVID-19. The CDR3 protein is CASSLGPPSGRPGETQYF. The CDR3, as DNA: TGTGCCAGCAGCTTAGGTCCTCCTAGCGGGAGGCCCGGGGAGACCCAGTACTTC.